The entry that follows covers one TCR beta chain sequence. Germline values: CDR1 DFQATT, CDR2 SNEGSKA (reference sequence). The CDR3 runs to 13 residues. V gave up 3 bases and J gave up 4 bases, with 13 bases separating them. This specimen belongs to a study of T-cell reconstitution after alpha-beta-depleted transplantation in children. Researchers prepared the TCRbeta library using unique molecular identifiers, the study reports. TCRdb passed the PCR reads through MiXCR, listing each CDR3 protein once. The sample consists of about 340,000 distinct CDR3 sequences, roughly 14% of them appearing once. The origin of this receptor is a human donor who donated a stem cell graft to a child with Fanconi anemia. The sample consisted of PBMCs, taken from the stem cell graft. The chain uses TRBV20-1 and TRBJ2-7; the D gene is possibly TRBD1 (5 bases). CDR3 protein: CSARYTRGYEQYF. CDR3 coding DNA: TGCAGTGCTAGGTATACAAGGGGATACGAGCAGTACTTC.